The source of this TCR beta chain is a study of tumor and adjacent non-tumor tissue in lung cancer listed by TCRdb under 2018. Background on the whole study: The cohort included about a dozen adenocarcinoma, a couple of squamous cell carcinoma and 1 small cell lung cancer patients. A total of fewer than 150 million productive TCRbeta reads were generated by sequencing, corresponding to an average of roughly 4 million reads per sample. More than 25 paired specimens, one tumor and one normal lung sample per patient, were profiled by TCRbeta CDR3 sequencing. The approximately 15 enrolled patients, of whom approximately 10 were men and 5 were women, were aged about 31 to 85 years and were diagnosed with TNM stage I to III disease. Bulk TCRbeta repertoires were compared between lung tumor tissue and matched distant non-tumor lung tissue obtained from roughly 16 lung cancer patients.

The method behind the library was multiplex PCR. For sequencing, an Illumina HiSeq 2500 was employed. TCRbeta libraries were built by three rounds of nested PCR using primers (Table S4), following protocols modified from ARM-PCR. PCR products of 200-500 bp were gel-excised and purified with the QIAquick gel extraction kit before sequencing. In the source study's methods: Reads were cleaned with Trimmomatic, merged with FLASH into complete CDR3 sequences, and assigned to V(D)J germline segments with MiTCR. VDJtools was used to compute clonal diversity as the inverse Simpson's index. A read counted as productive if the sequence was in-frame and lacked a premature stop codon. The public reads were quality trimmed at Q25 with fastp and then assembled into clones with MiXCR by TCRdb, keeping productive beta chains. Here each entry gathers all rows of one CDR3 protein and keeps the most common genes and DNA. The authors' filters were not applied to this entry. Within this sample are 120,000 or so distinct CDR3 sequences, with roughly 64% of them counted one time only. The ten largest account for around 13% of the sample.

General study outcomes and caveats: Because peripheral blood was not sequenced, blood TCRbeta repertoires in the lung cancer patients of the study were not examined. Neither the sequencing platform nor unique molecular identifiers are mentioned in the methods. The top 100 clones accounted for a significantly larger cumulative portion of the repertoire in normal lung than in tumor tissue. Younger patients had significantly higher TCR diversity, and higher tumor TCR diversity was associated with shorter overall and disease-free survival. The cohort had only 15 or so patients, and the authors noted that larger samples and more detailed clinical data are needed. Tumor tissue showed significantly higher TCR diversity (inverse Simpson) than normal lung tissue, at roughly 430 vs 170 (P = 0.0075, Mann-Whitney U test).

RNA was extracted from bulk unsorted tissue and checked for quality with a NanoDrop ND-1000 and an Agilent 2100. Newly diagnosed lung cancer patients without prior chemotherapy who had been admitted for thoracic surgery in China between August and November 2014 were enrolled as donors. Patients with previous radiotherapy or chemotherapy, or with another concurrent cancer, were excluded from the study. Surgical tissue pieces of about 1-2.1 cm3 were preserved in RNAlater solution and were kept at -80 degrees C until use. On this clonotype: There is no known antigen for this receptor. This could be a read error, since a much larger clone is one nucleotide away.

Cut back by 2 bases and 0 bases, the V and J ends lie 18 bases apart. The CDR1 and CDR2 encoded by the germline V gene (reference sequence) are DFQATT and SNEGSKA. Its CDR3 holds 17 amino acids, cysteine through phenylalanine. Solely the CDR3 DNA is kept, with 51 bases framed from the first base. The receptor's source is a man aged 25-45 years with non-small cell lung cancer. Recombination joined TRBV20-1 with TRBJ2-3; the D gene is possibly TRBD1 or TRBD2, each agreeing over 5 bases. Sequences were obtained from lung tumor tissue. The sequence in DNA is TGCAGTGCTAGACGCGTTTCCGGGACGGCTAGCACAGATACGCAGTATTTT. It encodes CSARRVSGTASTDTQYF.